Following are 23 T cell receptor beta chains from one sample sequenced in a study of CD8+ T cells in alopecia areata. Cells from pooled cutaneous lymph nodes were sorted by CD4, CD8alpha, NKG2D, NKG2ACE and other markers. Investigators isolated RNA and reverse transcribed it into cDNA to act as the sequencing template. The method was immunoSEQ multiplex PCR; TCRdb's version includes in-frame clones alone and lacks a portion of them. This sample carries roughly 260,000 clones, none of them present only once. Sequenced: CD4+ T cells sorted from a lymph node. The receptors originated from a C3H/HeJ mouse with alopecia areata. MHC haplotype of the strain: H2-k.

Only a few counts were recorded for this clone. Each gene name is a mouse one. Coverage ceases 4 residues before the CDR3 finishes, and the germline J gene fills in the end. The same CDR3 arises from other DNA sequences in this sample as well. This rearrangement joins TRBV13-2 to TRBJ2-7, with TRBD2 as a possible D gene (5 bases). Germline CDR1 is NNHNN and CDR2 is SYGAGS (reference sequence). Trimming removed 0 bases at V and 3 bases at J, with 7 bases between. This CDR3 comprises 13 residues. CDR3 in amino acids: CASGDAGSYEQYF. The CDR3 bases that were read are TGTGCCAGCGGTGATGCTGGGAGCTAT.

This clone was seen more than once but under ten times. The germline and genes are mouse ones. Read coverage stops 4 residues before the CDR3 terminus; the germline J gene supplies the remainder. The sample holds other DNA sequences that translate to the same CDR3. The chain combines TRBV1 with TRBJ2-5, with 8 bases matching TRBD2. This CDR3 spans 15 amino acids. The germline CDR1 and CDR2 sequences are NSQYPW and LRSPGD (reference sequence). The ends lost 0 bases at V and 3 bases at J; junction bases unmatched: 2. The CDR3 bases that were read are TGCACCTGCAGTGCAGATGGGGGGGGGCAAGAC. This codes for CTCSADGGGQD. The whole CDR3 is CTCSADGGGQDTQYF.

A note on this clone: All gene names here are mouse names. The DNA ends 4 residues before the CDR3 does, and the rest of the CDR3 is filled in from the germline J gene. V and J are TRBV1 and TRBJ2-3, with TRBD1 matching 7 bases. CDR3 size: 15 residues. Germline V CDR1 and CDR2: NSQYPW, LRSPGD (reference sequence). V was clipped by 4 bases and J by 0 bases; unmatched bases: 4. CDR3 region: CTCSERDSSAETLYF. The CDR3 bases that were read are TGCACCTGCAGTGAACGGGACAGTAGTGCAGAA. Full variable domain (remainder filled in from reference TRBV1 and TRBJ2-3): VTLLEQNPRWRLVPRGQAVNLRCILKNSQYPWMSWYQQDLQKQLQWLFTLRSPGDKEVKSLPGADYLATRVTDTELRLQVANMSQGRTLYCTCSERDSSAETLYFGSGTRLTVL.

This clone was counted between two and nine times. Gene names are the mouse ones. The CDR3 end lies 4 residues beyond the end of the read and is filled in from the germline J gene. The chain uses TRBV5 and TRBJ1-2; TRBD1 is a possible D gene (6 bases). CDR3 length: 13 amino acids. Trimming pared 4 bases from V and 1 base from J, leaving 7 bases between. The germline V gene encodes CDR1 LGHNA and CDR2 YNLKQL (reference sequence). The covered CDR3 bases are TGTGCCAGCAGCCGGGGACAAAACTCC. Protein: CASSRGQNS. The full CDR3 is CASSRGQNSDYTF.

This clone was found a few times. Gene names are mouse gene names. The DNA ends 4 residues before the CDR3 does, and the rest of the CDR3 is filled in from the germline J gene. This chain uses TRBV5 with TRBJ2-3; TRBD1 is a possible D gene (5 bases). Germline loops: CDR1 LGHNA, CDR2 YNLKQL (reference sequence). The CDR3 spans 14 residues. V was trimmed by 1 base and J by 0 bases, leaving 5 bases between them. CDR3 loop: CASSQGTSAETLYF. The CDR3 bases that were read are TGTGCCAGCAGCCAAGGGACAAGTGCAGAA.

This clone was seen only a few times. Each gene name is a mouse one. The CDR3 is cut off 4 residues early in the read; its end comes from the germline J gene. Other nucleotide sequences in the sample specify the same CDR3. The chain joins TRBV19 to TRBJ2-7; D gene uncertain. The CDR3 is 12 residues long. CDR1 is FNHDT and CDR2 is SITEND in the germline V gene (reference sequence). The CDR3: CASSISRYEQYF. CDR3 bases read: TGTGCCAGCAGTATTAGCAGATAT.

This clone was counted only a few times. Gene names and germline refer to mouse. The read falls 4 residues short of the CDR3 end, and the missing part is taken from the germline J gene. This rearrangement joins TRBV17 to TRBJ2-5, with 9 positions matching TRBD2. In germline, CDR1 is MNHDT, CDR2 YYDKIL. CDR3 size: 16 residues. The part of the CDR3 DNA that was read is TGTGCTAGCAGTAGAGATTGGGGGGGCGCGAAAGAC. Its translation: CASSRDWGGAKD. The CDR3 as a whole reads CASSRDWGGAKDTQYF.

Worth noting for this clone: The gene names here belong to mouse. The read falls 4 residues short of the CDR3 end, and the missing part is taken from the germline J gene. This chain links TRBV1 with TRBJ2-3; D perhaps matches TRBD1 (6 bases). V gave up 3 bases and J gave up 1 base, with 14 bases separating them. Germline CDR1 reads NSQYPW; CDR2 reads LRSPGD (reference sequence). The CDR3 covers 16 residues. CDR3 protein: CTCSAPRGEGAETLYF. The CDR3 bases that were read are TGCACCTGCAGTGCGCCCAGGGGAGAGGGTGCAGAA. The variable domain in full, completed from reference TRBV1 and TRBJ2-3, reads VTLLEQNPRWRLVPRGQAVNLRCILKNSQYPWMSWYQQDLQKQLQWLFTLRSPGDKEVKSLPGADYLATRVTDTELRLQVANMSQGRTLYCTCSAPRGEGAETLYFGSGTRLTVL.

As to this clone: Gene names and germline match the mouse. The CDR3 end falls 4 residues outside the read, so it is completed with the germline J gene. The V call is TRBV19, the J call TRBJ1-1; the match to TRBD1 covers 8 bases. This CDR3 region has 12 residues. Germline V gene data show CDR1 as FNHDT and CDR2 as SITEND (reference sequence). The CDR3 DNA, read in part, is TGTGCCAGCAGTATGGGGACAGGA. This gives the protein CASSMGTG. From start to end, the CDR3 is CASSMGTGEVFF.

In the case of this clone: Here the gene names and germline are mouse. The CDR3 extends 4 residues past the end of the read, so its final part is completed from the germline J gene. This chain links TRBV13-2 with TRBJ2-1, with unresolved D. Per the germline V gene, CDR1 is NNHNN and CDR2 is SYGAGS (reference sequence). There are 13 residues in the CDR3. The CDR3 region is CASGDRMKAEQFF. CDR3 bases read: TGTGCCAGCGGTGACAGGATGAAGGCT.

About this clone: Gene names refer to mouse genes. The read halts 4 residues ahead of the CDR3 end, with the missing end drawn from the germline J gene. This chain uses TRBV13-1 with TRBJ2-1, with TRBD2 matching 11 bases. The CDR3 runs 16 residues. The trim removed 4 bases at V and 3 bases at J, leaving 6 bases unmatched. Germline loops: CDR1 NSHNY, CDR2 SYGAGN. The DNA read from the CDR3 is TGTGCCAGCAGTCAGCGTGGACTGGGGGGCTATGCT. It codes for CASSQRGLGGYA. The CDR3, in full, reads CASSQRGLGGYAEQFF.

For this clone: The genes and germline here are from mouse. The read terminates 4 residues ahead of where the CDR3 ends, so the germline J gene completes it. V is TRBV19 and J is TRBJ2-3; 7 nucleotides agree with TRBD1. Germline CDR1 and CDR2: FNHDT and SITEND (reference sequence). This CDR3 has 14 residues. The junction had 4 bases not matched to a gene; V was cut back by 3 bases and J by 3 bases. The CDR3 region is CASSTRDRAETLYF. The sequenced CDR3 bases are TGTGCCAGCAGTACACGGGACAGAGCAGAA.

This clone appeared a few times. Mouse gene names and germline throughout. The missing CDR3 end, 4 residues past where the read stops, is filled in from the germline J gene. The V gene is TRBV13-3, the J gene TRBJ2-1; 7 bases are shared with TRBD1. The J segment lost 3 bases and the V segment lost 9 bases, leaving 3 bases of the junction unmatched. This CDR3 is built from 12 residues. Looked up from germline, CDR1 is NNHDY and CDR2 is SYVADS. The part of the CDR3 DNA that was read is TGTGCCACCACAGGGGCCTATGCT. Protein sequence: CATTGAYA. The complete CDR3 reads CATTGAYAEQFF.

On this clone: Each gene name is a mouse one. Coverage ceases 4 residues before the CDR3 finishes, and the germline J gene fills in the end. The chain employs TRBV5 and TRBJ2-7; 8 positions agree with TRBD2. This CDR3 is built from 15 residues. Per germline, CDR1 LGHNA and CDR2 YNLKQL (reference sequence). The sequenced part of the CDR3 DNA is TGTGCCAGCAGCCAAGACGCTGGGGGGACGGAT. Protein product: CASSQDAGGTD. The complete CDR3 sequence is CASSQDAGGTDEQYF.

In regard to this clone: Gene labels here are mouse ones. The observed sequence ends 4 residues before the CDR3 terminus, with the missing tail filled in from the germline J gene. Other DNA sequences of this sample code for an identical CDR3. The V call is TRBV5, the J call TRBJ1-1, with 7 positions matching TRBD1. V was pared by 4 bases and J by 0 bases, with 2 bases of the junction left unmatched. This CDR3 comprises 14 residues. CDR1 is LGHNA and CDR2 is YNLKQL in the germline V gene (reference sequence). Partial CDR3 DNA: TGTGCCAGCAGCCGGACAGGAGCAAACACA. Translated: CASSRTGANT. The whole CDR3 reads CASSRTGANTEVFF.

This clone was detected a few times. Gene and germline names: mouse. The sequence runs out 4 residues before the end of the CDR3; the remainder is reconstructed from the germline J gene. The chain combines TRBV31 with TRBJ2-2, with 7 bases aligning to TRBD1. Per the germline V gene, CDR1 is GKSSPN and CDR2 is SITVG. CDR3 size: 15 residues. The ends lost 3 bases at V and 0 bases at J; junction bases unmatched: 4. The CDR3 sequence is CAWSSGQPNTGQLYF. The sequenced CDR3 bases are TGTGCCTGGAGCTCGGGACAGCCAAACACCGGG.

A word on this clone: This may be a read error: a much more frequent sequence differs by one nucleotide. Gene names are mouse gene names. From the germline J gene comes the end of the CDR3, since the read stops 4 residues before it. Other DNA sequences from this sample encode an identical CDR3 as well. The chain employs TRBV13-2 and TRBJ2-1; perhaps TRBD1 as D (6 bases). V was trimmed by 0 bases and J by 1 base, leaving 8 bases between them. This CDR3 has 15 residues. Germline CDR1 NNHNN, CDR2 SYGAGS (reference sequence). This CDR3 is CASGDAGENYAEQFF. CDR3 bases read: TGTGCCAGCGGTGATGCAGGGGAAAACTATGCT.

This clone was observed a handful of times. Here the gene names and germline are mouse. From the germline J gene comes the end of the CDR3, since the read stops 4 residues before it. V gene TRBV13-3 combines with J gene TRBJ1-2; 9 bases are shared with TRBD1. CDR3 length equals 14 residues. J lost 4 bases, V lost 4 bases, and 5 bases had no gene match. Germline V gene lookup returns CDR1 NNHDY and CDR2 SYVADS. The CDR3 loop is CASSPQGAGSDYTF. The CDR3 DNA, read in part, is TGTGCCAGCAGTCCACAGGGGGCTGGCTCC.

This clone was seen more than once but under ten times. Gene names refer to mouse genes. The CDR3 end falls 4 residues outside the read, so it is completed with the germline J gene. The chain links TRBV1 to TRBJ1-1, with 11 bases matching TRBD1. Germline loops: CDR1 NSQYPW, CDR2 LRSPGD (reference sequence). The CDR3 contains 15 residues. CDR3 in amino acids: CTCSAQGQGVTEVFF. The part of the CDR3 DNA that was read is TGCACCTGCAGTGCCCAGGGACAGGGGGTAACA.

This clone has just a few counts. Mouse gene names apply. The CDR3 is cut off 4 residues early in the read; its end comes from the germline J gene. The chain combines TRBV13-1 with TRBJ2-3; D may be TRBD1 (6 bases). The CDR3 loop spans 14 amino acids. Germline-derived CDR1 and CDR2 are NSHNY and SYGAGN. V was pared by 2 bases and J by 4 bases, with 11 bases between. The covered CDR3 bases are TGTGCCAGCAGTGAGTCCGGGACAACAGAA. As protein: CASSESGTTE. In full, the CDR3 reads CASSESGTTETLYF.

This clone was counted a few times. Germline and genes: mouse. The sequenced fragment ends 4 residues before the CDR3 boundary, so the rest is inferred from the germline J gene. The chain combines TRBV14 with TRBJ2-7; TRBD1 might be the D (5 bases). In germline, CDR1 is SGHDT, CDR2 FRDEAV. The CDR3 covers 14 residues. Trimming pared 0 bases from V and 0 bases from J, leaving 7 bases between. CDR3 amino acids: CASSFYRSSYEQYF. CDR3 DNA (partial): TGTGCCAGCAGTTTCTACAGGAGCTCCTAT.

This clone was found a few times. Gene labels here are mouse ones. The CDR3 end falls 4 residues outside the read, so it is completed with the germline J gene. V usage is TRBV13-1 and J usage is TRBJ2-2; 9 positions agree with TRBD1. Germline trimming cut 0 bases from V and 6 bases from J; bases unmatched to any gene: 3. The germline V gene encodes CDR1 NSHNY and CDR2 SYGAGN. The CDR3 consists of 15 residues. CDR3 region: CASSDVGQGAGQLYF. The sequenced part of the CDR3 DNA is TGTGCCAGCAGTGATGTGGGACAGGGCGCCGGG.

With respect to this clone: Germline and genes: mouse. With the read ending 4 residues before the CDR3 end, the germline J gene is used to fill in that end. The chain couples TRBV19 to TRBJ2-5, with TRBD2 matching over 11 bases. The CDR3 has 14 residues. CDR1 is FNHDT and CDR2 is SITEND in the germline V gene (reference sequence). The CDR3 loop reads CASSKGLGEDTQYF. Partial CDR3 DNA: TGTGCCAGCAGTAAGGGACTGGGGGAGGAC.